The rows below give T cell receptor beta chains drawn from one sample of a study of T cell changes during pregnancy in multiple sclerosis. Some clones are missing from TCRdb's copy, which holds only in-frame ones; the method was immunoSEQ multiplex PCR. The data show about 41,000 clones, around 89% seen once. Sequencing was performed on CD4+ T cells from peripheral blood mononuclear cells, taken in the first trimester of pregnancy. The receptors derive from a female donor with multiple sclerosis, enrolled in a pregnancy study. CDR3s leave out the opening cysteine and the closing phenylalanine or tryptophan. The D gene is left open where the match is weak.

d_gene: NA
v_gene: TRBV13
CDR3aa: ASSPTGGNMNTEAF

d_gene: TRBD2
v_gene: TRBV11-2
CDR3aa: ASRSGTSGGDEQF

d_gene: TRBD1
v_gene: TRBV19
CDR3aa: ASSLTGDIQY

d_gene: NA
v_gene: TRBV18
CDR3aa: ASSPQGTGWKTQY

d_gene: TRBD2
v_gene: TRBV6-5
CDR3aa: ASSYLSGSVGEQF

d_gene: TRBD2
v_gene: TRBV7-3
CDR3aa: ASSSSGAQETQY

d_gene: NA
v_gene: TRBV21-1
CDR3aa: ASSKYCGTGRQPQH

d_gene: NA
v_gene: TRBV5-1
CDR3aa: ASSLDRVGYEQY

d_gene: TRBD2
v_gene: TRBV4-2
CDR3aa: ASSQTTSGSSYNEQF

d_gene: NA
v_gene: TRBV18
CDR3aa: ASSTLGVNEQF

d_gene: TRBD1
v_gene: TRBV6-5
CDR3aa: ASRTGGMNTEAF

d_gene: NA
v_gene: TRBV5-1
CDR3aa: ASSQEDRYNEQF

d_gene: NA
v_gene: TRBV6-6
CDR3aa: ATHGKGTSSKQY

d_gene: NA
v_gene: TRBV25-1
CDR3aa: ASSSGGNYNEQF

d_gene: TRBD1
v_gene: TRBV30
CDR3aa: AWEQGPNQPQH

d_gene: NA
v_gene: TRBV7-2
CDR3aa: ASSLVGSGAIYEQY

d_gene: NA
v_gene: TRBV29-1
CDR3aa: SVGTLYGYT

d_gene: TRBD1
v_gene: TRBV28
CDR3aa: ASRSQGAGEKLF